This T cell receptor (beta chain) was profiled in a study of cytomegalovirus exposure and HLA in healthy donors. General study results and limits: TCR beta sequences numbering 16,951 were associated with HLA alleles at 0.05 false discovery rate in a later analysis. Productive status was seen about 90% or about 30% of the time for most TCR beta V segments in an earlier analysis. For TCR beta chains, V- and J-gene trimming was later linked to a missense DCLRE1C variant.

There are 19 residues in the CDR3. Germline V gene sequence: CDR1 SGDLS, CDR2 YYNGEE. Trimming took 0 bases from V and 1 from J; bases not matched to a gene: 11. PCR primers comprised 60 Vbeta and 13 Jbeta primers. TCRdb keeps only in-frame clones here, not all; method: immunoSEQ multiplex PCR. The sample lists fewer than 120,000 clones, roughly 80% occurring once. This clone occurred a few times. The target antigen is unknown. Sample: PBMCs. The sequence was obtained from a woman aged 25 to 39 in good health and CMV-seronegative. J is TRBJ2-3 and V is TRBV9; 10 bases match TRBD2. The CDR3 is CASSVEGNTGTSGTDTQYF. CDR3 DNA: TGTGCCAGCAGCGTAGAGGGGAACACCGGGACTAGCGGCACAGATACGCAGTATTTT.